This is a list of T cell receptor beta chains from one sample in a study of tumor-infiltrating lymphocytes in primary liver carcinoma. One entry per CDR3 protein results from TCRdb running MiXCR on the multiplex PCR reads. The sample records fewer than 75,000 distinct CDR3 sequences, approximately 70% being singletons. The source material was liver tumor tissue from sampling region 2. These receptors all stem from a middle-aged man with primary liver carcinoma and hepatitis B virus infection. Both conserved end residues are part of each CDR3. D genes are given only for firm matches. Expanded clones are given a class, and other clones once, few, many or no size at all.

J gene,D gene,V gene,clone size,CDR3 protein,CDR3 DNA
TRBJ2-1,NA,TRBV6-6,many,CASSSGGSNEQFF,TGTGCCAGCAGTAGCGGAGGGTCCAATGAGCAGTTCTTC
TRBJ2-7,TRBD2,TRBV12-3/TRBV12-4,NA,CASEPGLAGSYYEQYF,TGTGCCAGCGAACCGGGACTAGCGGGCAGCTACTACGAGCAGTACTTC
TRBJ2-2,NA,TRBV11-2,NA,CACSQDVAGELFF,TGTGCCTGTAGCCAAGATGTGGCCGGGGAGCTGTTTTTT
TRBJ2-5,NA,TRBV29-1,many,CSVSSRGRETQYF,TGCAGCGTTTCATCCAGGGGGAGGGAGACCCAGTACTTC
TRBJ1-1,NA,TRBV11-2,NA,CASSIVDDTEAFF,TGTGCCAGCAGCATAGTAGATGATACTGAAGCTTTCTTT
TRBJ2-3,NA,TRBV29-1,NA,CSVWAKGRGTDTQYF,TGCAGCGTGTGGGCCAAGGGGCGTGGCACAGATACGCAGTATTTT
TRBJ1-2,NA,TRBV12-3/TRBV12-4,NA,CASSLGTKGGYGYTF,TGTGCCAGCAGTTTGGGGACAAAGGGAGGGTATGGTTACACCTTC
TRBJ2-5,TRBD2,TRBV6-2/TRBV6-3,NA,CVSSSTSGRLGETQYF,TGTGTCAGCAGTTCAACTAGCGGGAGGTTAGGAGAGACCCAGTACTTC
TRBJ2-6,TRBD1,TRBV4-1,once,CASSQDPETGGSSGANVLTF,TGCGCCAGCAGCCAAGATCCCGAGACAGGGGGTTCCTCAGGGGCCAACGTCCTGACTTTC
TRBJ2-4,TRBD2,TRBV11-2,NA,CASSSTFSGRATKNIQYF,TGTGCCAGCAGCTCAACATTTAGCGGGAGAGCAACCAAAAACATTCAGTACTTC
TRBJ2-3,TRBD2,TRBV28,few,CASSPGAGEGDTQYF,TGTGCCAGCAGCCCAGGAGCGGGGGAGGGGGATACGCAGTATTTT
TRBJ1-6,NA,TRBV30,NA,CACSLMGIGNSPLHF,TGTGCCTGTAGCTTAATGGGAATTGGAAATTCACCCCTCCACTTT
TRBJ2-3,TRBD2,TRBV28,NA,CASSPGAGEGDTHYF,TGTGCCAGCAGCCCAGGAGCGGGGGAGGGGGATACGCACTATTTT
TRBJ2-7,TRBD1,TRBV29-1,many,CSVRIGGSEQYF,TGCAGCGTCAGGATAGGGGGCTCCGAGCAGTACTTC
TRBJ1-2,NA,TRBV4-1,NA,CASSQEEGDCGYTF,TGCGCCAGCAGTCAAGAAGAGGGTGATTGTGGCTACACCTTC
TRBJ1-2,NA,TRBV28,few,CASSPLVGGGYTF,TGTGCCAGCAGCCCCTTGGTAGGCGGTGGCTACACCTTC
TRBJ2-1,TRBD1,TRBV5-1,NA,CAICLGTGSYNEQFF,TGCGCCATCTGCTTGGGGACAGGGTCCTACAATGAGCAGTTCTTC
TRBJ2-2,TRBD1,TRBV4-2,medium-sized,CASSTGGYTGELFF,TGTGCCAGCAGCACAGGGGGTTACACCGGGGAGCTGTTTTTT
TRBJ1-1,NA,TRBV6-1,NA,CASSVIWGNTEAFF,TGTGCCAGCAGTGTAATCTGGGGGAACACTGAAGCTTTCTTT
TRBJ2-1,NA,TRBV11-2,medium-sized,CVSSSTGIAQFF,TGTGTCAGCAGCTCGACCGGGATTGCGCAGTTCTTC
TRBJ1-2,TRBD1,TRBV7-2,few,CASSFGTGRPDYTF,TGTGCCAGCAGCTTCGGGACAGGGAGGCCTGACTACACCTTC
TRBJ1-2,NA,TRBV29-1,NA,CSVDVGGGGYTF,TGCAGCGTTGACGTTGGGGGAGGAGGCTACACTTTC
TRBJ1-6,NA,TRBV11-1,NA,CASSRTLVSHLHF,TGTGCCAGCAGCCGGACACTGGTTTCACACCTTCACTTT
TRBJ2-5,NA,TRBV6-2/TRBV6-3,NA,CASSSPGIQQETQYF,TGTGCCAGCAGTTCCCCCGGGATACAACAAGAGACCCAGTACTTC
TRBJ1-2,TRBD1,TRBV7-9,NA,CVSSLTGGAHYGYTF,TGTGTCAGCAGCCTCACAGGGGGCGCGCACTATGGCTACACCTTC
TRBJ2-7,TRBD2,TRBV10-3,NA,CTITKRSGLEGGFSYEQNF,TGTACCATCACCAAACGATCGGGACTAGAGGGAGGGTTCTCCTACGAGCAGAACTTC
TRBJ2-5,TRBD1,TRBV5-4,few,CASSLGRQGVQETQYF,TGTGCCAGCAGCCTGGGGCGTCAGGGGGTTCAAGAGACCCAGTACTTC
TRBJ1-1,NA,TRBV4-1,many,CASSQDGYTEAFF,TGCGCCAGCAGCCAAGATGGGTACACTGAAGCTTTCTTT
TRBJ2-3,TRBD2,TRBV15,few,CATSPIGLAVADTQYF,TGTGCCACCAGTCCGATCGGACTAGCGGTCGCAGATACGCAGTATTTT
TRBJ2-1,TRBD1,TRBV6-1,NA,CASGEPGQGGEQFF,TGTGCCAGCGGTGAACCCGGACAGGGCGGCGAGCAGTTCTTC
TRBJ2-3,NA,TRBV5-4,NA,CASSLALETITDTQYF,TGTGCCAGCAGCTTGGCTTTAGAGACCATCACAGATACGCAATATTTT
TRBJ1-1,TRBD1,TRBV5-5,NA,CASSLDRGTKAFF,TGTGCCAGCAGCTTAGACAGGGGCACTAAAGCTTTCTTC
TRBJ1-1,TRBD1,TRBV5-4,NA,CASSLTGSKNIEAFF,TGTGCTAGCAGCTTGACAGGGTCGAAGAACATTGAAGCTTTCTTT
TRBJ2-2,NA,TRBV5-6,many,CASSLETAPNTGELFF,TGTGCCAGCAGCTTGGAGACTGCACCGAACACCGGGGAGCTGTTTTTT
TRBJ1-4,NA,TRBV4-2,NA,CACSQERIPNEKLFF,TGTGCCTGCAGCCAAGAACGGATTCCTAATGAAAAACTGTTTTTT
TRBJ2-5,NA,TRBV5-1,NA,CASSPRSRRETQYF,TGCGCCAGCAGCCCCCGTTCCAGGAGAGAGACCCAGTACTTC
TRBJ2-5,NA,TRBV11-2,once,CASSQTSGRGKETQCF,TGTGCCAGCAGCCAAACTTCTGGCCGGGGCAAAGAGACCCAGTGCTTC
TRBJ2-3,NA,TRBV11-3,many,CASSNNTDTQYF,TGTGCCAGCAGCAACAACACAGATACGCAGTATTTT
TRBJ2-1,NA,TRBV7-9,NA,CISMEGLGEQFF,TGTATCAGCATGGAAGGGCTCGGTGAGCAGTTCTTC
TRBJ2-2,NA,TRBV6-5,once,CTSTLGTGNMVTGELFF,TGTACCAGCACCCTAGGGACGGGGAATATGGTCACCGGGGAGCTCTTTTTT
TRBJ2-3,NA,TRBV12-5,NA,CTSGPAGSTDTQYF,TGTACTAGTGGCCCTGCGGGCAGCACGGATACGCAGTATTTT
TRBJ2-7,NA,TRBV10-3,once,CAISDAGQEQYF,TGTGCCATCAGTGACGCAGGGCAGGAGCAGTACTTC
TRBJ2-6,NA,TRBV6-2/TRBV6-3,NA,CATRSSGANVLNF,TGTGCCACCCGCAGCTCTGGGGCAAACGTCCTGAATTTC
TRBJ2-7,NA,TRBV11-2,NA,CASSFHGGQSSYEQHF,TGTGCAAGCAGTTTTCATGGGGGTCAAAGCTCCTACGAGCAGCACTTC
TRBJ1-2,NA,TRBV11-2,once,CASIGARMNDYTF,TGTGCCAGCATTGGGGCAAGGATGAATGACTACACCTTC
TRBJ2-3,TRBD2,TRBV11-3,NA,CASSLGGADPTDTQYF,TGTGCCAGCAGCCTCGGGGGGGCCGATCCCACAGATACGCAGTATTTT
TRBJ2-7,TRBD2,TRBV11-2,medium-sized,CASSLALAGGPSEQYF,TGTGCCAGCAGCTTAGCTCTAGCGGGAGGGCCCTCCGAGCAGTACTTC
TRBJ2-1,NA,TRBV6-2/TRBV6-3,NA,CASSYQLGNEQSF,TGTGCCAGCAGTTACCAGTTGGGCAATGAGCAGTCCTTC